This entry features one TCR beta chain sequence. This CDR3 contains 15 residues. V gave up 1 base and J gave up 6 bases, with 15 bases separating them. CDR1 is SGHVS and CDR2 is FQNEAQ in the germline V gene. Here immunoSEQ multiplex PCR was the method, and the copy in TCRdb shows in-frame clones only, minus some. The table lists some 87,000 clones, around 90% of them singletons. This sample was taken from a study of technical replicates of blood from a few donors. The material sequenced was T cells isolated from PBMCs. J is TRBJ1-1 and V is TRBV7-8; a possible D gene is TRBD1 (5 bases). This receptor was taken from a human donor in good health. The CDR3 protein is CASSLDAGQLSEAFF. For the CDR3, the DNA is TGTGCCAGCAGCTTAGATGCGGGGCAGTTGTCTGAAGCTTTCTTT.